This passage covers 15 T cell receptor beta chains from one sample sequenced in a study of T cells after yellow fever vaccination. TCRdb analysed the 5' RACE reads with MiXCR anew, one entry per CDR3 protein. The profile shows 78,000 or so distinct CDR3 sequences, around 7.8% of them singletons. The sample consisted of CD8+ T cells sorted from PBMCs, taken around 10 days after the first yellow fever vaccination. The receptors shown here come from a man younger than 35 who received the YFV17D yellow fever vaccine.

This clonotype has a handful of counts. The chain has TRBV20-1 and TRBJ2-4; D gene unclear. Trimming removed 3 bases from V and 6 bases from J, with 6 bases in between. Per germline, CDR1 DFQATT and CDR2 SNEGSKA (reference sequence). The CDR3 has 11 amino acids. CDR3 DNA sequence: TGCAGTGCTAGCCCTGGAAACATTCAGTACTTC. Translating it yields CSASPGNIQYF.

The rearrangement joins TRBV9 to TRBJ1-5; possibly TRBD1 for D (5 bases). V was pared by 3 bases and J by 6 bases, with 16 bases between. The CDR3 length is 15 residues. Per the germline V gene, CDR1 is SGDLS and CDR2 is YYNGEE. CDR3 in DNA: TGTGCCAGCAGCGAGGGAGGTGACAGAGGTCAGCCCCAGCATTTT. Translated, it gives CASSEGGDRGQPQHF.

This clonotype has only a few counts. The chain is built from TRBV4-3 and TRBJ1-2, with D unclear. V was shortened by 0 bases and J by 3 bases, with 8 bases between the two germline ends. CDR1 and CDR2 from the germline V gene are LGHNA and YSLEER. This CDR3 comprises 14 residues. The CDR3 region is CASSQDLGDYGYTF. DNA of the CDR3: TGCGCCAGCAGCCAAGATCTTGGGGACTATGGCTACACCTTC.

This clonotype was seen ten or more times. V usage is TRBV6-5 and J usage is TRBJ2-3; no clear D. The CDR3 covers 12 residues. V was trimmed by 7 bases and J by 6 bases, leaving 11 bases between them. Germline V gene sequence: CDR1 MNHEY, CDR2 SVGAGI. This CDR3 is CASTDGWDTQYF. The CDR3 DNA follows: TGTGCCAGCACCGACGGGTGGGATACGCAGTATTTT.

At least ten counts were recorded for this clonotype. The genes are TRBV7-9 and TRBJ2-3; maybe TRBD2 (5 bases). V was pared by 8 bases and J by 5 bases, with 14 bases between. CDR1 and CDR2 from the germline V gene are SEHNR and FQNEAQ (reference sequence). The CDR3 totals 13 residues. In DNA form, the CDR3 reads TGTGCCAGCTACCTCCCCGGGGAAGATACGCAGTATTTT. As protein: CASYLPGEDTQYF. The whole variable domain, filled in from reference TRBV7-9 and TRBJ2-3, reads DTGVSQNPRHKITKRGQNVTFRCDPISEHNRLYWYRQTLGQGPEFLTYFQNEAQLEKSRLLSDRFSAERPKGSFSTLEIQRTEQGDSAMYLCASYLPGEDTQYFGPGTRLTVL.

This clonotype occurred once. A much larger clone differs from this one at a single base, so this may be a read error. This rearrangement joins TRBV4-1 to TRBJ2-1; TRBD2 matches 10 bases. The CDR3 loop spans 15 amino acids. Looked up from germline, CDR1 is MGHRA and CDR2 is YSYEKL. V lost 3 bases, J lost 3 bases, and 2 bases stayed unmatched. The CDR3 DNA reads TGCGCCAGCAGCCATGTAGCGGGGGGCTACAATGAGCAGTTCTTC. As protein: CASSHVAGGYNEQFF.

This clonotype has a handful of counts. The CDR3 loop reads CASRPMGPGRSEKLFF. CDR3 bases: TGTGCCAGCAGGCCTATGGGGCCAGGGCGAAGTGAAAAACTGTTTTTT. The V and J genes are TRBV7-8 and TRBJ1-4, with a tentative D call TRBD1 (5 bases). Germline V gene data show CDR1 as SGHVS and CDR2 as FQNEAQ. The CDR3 contains 16 residues. Trimming cost V 6 bases and J 7 bases, with 21 bases left between them.

This clonotype was counted at least ten times. In nucleotides, the CDR3 is TGTGCCAGCAGCTCCACCGATGGGACTAGCGGGGGGTACGGCACAGATACGCAGTATTTT. This sequence encodes CASSSTDGTSGGYGTDTQYF. The V and J genes are TRBV11-1 and TRBJ2-3; 15 bases match TRBD2. This CDR3 region has 20 residues. Germline V gene data show CDR1 as SGHAT and CDR2 as FQDESV (reference sequence). V was pared by 4 bases and J by 1 base, with 12 bases of the junction left unmatched.

This clonotype came up many times. The chain combines TRBV12-3 or TRBV12-4 with TRBJ2-4; TRBD2 is a possible D gene (6 bases). CDR3 length: 16 residues. The germline V and J ends were trimmed by 3 bases and 0 bases, with 12 bases remaining between them. CDR3 DNA: TGTGCCAGCAGTTTCGAGTGGGGGGTAGCCAAAAACATTCAGTACTTC. It translates to CASSFEWGVAKNIQYF.

In its sample, this clonotype was seen a few times. This sequence joins TRBV7-2 and TRBJ1-2; a possible D gene is TRBD1 (5 bases). V was shortened by 4 bases and J by 5 bases, with 17 bases between the two germline ends. Looked up from germline, CDR1 is SGHTA and CDR2 is FQGNSA. CDR3 length: 15 residues. In DNA, the CDR3 is TGTGCCAGCAGCTCGCCGGGGCACGGCGGGTATGGCTACACCTTC. Amino acids: CASSSPGHGGYGYTF.

This clonotype was counted between two and nine times. The chain is built from TRBV28 and TRBJ1-5, with D maybe TRBD1 (6 bases). The CDR3 covers 13 residues. Germline V lookup: CDR1 MDHEN, CDR2 SYDVKM. V was trimmed by 6 bases and J by 6 bases, leaving 12 bases between them. The CDR3 here is CASREGGGQPQHF. In nucleotides, the CDR3 is TGTGCCAGCAGGGAAGGGGGTGGTCAGCCCCAGCATTTT.

This clonotype showed up many times. This chain joins TRBV20-1 and TRBJ1-1; TRBD1 aligns across 7 bases. Trimming took 3 bases from V and 0 from J; bases not matched to a gene: 1. CDR1 and CDR2 from the germline V gene are DFQATT and SNEGSKA (reference sequence). CDR3 length: 13 amino acids. The CDR3 nucleotides are TGCAGTGCTAGGGGGACAGTGAACACTGAAGCTTTCTTT. It codes for CSARGTVNTEAFF.

The J gene is TRBJ2-3, the V gene TRBV7-8; D uncertain. The CDR3 length is 13 residues. Germline loops: CDR1 SGHVS, CDR2 FQNEAQ. V was shortened by 3 bases and J by 2 bases, with 6 bases between the two germline ends. CDR3 in DNA: TGTGCCAGCAGCTTCTACTTCACAGATACGCAGTATTTT. Protein: CASSFYFTDTQYF.

This rearrangement joins TRBV5-6 to TRBJ2-5; 7 nucleotides agree with TRBD2. This CDR3 region has 16 residues. The junction had 9 bases not matched to a gene; V was cut back by 2 bases and J by 2 bases. Germline CDR1 is SGHDT and CDR2 is YYEEEE. This chain's CDR3 is CASSFLAGEVQETQYF. Written as DNA, the CDR3 is TGTGCCAGCAGCTTTCTGGCGGGGGAGGTACAAGAGACCCAGTACTTC.

The genes are TRBV12-3 or TRBV12-4 and TRBJ2-3, with 8 bases that match TRBD1. This CDR3 region has 16 residues. With V trimmed by 6 bases and J by 2 bases, 10 bases remained unmatched. The CDR3 DNA is TGTGCCAGCAGATACGACAGGGGAGAATACACAGATACGCAGTATTTT. This codes for CASRYDRGEYTDTQYF.